Listed here are 31 T cell receptor beta chains from one sample, sequenced in a study of cytomegalovirus exposure and HLA in healthy donors. 60 Vbeta and 13 Jbeta primers were used in PCR. Sequencing was performed with immunoSEQ multiplex PCR; in TCRdb, only in-frame clones are kept and a portion is missing. The sample carries 90,000 to 120,000 clones, 75% to 80% recorded once. What was sequenced was PBMCs. The receptors come from a man aged 55 to 70 in good health and CMV-seropositive.

This clone was observed a single time. The J gene is TRBJ1-4, the V gene TRBV6-1; possible D gene TRBD1, 5 bases. The CDR3 has 14 amino acids. Per germline, CDR1 MNHNS and CDR2 SASEGT. Trimming stripped 7 bases from V and 8 bases from J, with 17 bases between. CDR3 DNA: TGTGCCAGCACCACCTCGGGGGGAGTGGAAAAACTGTTTTTT. Its translation is CASTTSGGVEKLFF.

The chain joins TRBV10-2 to TRBJ2-5; 7 bases are shared with TRBD2. J was trimmed by 1 base and V by 10 bases; bases with no gene match: 9. Germline assignment: CDR1 WSHSY and CDR2 SAAADI. The CDR3 has 14 amino acids. The CDR3: CATNSGLPQETQYF. CDR3 in DNA: TGCGCCACTAACTCGGGACTACCCCAAGAGACCCAGTACTTC.

This sequence joins TRBV7-7 and TRBJ2-2, with TRBD1 matching over 7 bases. The CDR3 contains 15 residues. Looked up from germline, CDR1 is SSHAT and CDR2 is FNYEAQ (reference sequence). V gave up 1 base and J gave up 2 bases; unmatched junction bases: 1. CDR3 nucleotides: TGTGCCAGCAGCTTAGGACAGGGAAACACCGGGGAGCTGTTTTTT. Translation gives CASSLGQGNTGELFF.

This clone turned up a few times. The chain recombines TRBV4-2 with TRBJ1-3; weak D call: TRBD1 (5 bases). Trimming took off 0 bases at V and 0 bases at J, with 12 bases between the two ends. The CDR3 loop spans 17 amino acids. Per germline, CDR1 LGHNA and CDR2 YNFKEQ. CDR3 amino acids: CASSQEPRGVSGNTIYF. The DNA of the CDR3 is TGTGCCAGCAGCCAAGAACCCCGGGGGGTCTCTGGAAACACCATATATTTT.

This clone was picked up a small number of times. The gene calls are TRBV7-2 and TRBJ2-3, with D possibly matching TRBD1 (6 bases). Germline V gene data show CDR1 as SGHTA and CDR2 as FQGNSA. V lost 3 bases and J lost 3, with 10 bases in between. This CDR3 has 14 residues. The CDR3 protein is CASSLDQGTDTQYF. As DNA, the CDR3 is TGTGCCAGCAGCTTGGACCAGGGGACAGATACGCAGTATTTT.

In nucleotides, the CDR3 is TGTGCCAGCATGGGTTACAGGGGAAACACTGAAGCTTTCTTT. As protein: CASMGYRGNTEAFF. The chain uses TRBV6-5 and TRBJ1-1; TRBD1 agrees at 7 bases. V shed 7 bases, J shed 2 bases, and the junction held 7 bases outside the gene matches. Germline CDR1 reads MNHEY; CDR2 reads SVGAGI. The CDR3 length is 14 residues.

This rearrangement joins TRBV10-3 to TRBJ2-3, with a tentative D call TRBD1 (6 bases). CDR1 ENHRY and CDR2 SYGVKD come from the germline V gene. Trimming removed 0 bases at V and 0 bases at J, with 10 bases between. The CDR3 totals 16 residues. CDR3 residues: CAISESRQASTDTQYF. In nucleotides, the CDR3 is TGTGCCATCAGTGAGTCTAGACAGGCTAGCACAGATACGCAGTATTTT.

The chain links TRBV11-1 to TRBJ2-7; weak D call: TRBD2 (5 bases). With 5 bases removed from V and 2 bases from J, the gap between germline ends came to 16 bases. CDR1 is SGHAT and CDR2 is FQDESV in the germline V gene (reference sequence). The CDR3 contains 15 residues. CDR3 protein: CASSRPSTGTYEQYF. For the CDR3, the DNA is TGTGCCAGCAGCCGACCATCGACGGGGACCTACGAGCAGTACTTC.

The chain joins TRBV29-1 to TRBJ1-1, with unresolved D. The CDR3 length is 13 residues. CDR1 is SQVTM and CDR2 is ANQGSEA in the germline V gene. V gave up 3 bases and J gave up 1 base, with 9 bases separating them. For the CDR3, the DNA is TGCAGCGTTGAGCAACAGCCGAACACTGAAGCTTTCTTT. Protein product: CSVEQQPNTEAFF.

As concerns this clone: The sample has other DNA sequences that encode this CDR3 too. The V and J genes are TRBV5-1 and TRBJ1-4; TRBD1 might be the D (6 bases). CDR1 is SGHRS and CDR2 is YFSETQ in the germline V gene. V was clipped by 2 bases and J by 5 bases, with 10 bases between them. The CDR3 runs to 14 residues. CDR3 loop: CASSLGQLNEKLFF. CDR3 nucleotide sequence: TGCGCCAGCAGCTTAGGACAGTTGAATGAAAAACTGTTTTTT.

This chain uses TRBV5-4 with TRBJ1-1, with TRBD1 identical over 8 bases. CDR3 length: 12 amino acids. Unmatched junction bases numbered 3, after V lost 4 bases and J lost 7 bases. Germline CDR1 reads SGHNT; CDR2 reads YYREEE (reference sequence). The CDR3 region is CASSRTGIEAFF. The CDR3 nucleotides read TGTGCCAGCAGCCGGACAGGGATTGAAGCTTTCTTT.

This clone was recorded only once. The V call is TRBV18, the J call TRBJ2-1, with no clear D. The CDR3 spans 13 residues. CDR1 is KGHSH, CDR2 LQKENI, per germline. Trimming pared 3 bases from V and 10 bases from J, leaving 13 bases between. DNA of the CDR3: TGTGCCAGCTCACCCTCTTCCAGTTCGGAGCAGTTCTTC. Translating it yields CASSPSSSSEQFF.

This chain connects TRBV5-6 to TRBJ1-1; maybe TRBD1 (5 bases). CDR1 is SGHDT, CDR2 YYEEEE, per germline. The CDR3 has 14 residues. V was trimmed by 0 bases and J by 3 bases, leaving 9 bases between them. As DNA, the CDR3 is TGTGCCAGCAGCTTGGGGTGGGGGGACACTGAAGCTTTCTTT. Residues: CASSLGWGDTEAFF.

The chain joins TRBV13 to TRBJ1-2, with TRBD1 as a possible D gene (6 bases). V was pared by 0 bases and J by 4 bases, with 12 bases between. In germline, CDR1 is PRHDT, CDR2 FYEKMQ (reference sequence). The CDR3 sequence is 15 residues long. CDR3 amino acids: CASSLGGRGAYGYTF. The CDR3 DNA reads as TGTGCCAGCAGCTTAGGCGGGAGGGGGGCCTATGGCTACACCTTC.

This chain connects TRBV10-2 to TRBJ1-5; D is perhaps TRBD1 (5 bases). V lost 9 bases and J 1 base, leaving 16 bases between the germline ends. Germline loops: CDR1 WSHSY, CDR2 SAAADI. This CDR3 has 15 residues. The CDR3 here is CASARSQGSNQPQHF. CDR3 nucleotides: TGCGCCAGTGCAAGATCTCAGGGAAGCAATCAGCCCCAGCATTTT.

This clone was seen only a few times. The chain recombines TRBV6-6 with TRBJ2-2; D perhaps matches TRBD1 (5 bases). CDR1 is MNHNY and CDR2 is SVGAGI in the germline V gene (reference sequence). The V and J ends lost 6 bases and 3 bases respectively, with 8 bases between them. CDR3 size: 13 residues. The CDR3, as DNA: TGTGCCAGCAGGGTCAGGGACACCGGGGAGCTGTTTTTT. Encoded protein: CASRVRDTGELFF.

This rearrangement joins TRBV18 to TRBJ2-5; perhaps TRBD1 as D (7 bases). V lost 3 bases, J lost 4 bases, and 21 bases lay in between. CDR1 KGHSH and CDR2 LQKENI come from the germline V gene. The CDR3 has 17 residues. In DNA form, the CDR3 reads TGTGCCAGCTCACCTCCAGGAGGGGGCCCGGGATCAGAGACCCAGTACTTC. Encoded protein: CASSPPGGGPGSETQYF.

The rearrangement uses TRBV30 and TRBJ1-5; 10 bases are shared with TRBD1. V gave up 2 bases and J gave up 2 bases; unmatched junction bases: 15. Germline CDR1 and CDR2: GTSNPN and SVGIG (reference sequence). This CDR3 spans 19 amino acids. CDR3 DNA: TGTGCCTGGAGTCCGAACCTTAGACAGGGGGCTTGGGGCAATCAGCCCCAGCATTTT. This translates into CAWSPNLRQGAWGNQPQHF.

V and J are TRBV7-2 and TRBJ1-1; D unclear. CDR1 is SGHTA and CDR2 is FQGNSA in the germline V gene. The CDR3 is made up of 15 amino acids. V gave up 2 bases and J gave up 4 bases, with 14 bases separating them. The CDR3 DNA reads as TGTGCCAGCAGCTTAAAAATCAACGAGGCCACTGAAGCTTTCTTT. It yields the protein CASSLKINEATEAFF. The full variable domain, completed using reference TRBV7-2 and TRBJ1-1, is GAGVSQSPSNKVTEKGKDVELRCDPISGHTALYWYRQSLGQGLEFLIYFQGNSAPDKSGLPSDRFSAERTGGSVSTLTIQRTQQEDSAVYLCASSLKINEATEAFFGQGTRLTVV.

The CDR3 loop reads CAVGGDEQYF. The CDR3 nucleotides are TGTGCCGTGGGAGGGGACGAGCAGTACTTC. This rearrangement joins TRBV7-6 to TRBJ2-7, with 7 bases identical to TRBD2. The germline CDR1 and CDR2 sequences are SGHVS and FNYEAQ. V trimming: 11 bases; J trimming: 5 bases; junction bases outside the gene matches: 3. This CDR3 is built from 10 residues.

The chain links TRBV19 to TRBJ2-7; 11 bases fit TRBD1. Germline V gives CDR1 LNHDA, CDR2 SQIVND (reference sequence). The CDR3 runs 14 residues. The J segment lost 6 bases and the V segment lost 3 bases, leaving 4 bases of the junction unmatched. The chain's CDR3 is CASSIQDRGREQYF. CDR3 DNA sequence: TGTGCCAGTAGTATTCAGGACAGGGGGCGCGAGCAGTACTTC.

J is TRBJ2-7 and V is TRBV19; 11 bases agree with TRBD1. The V gene end was trimmed by 0 bases and the J gene end by 5 bases; junction bases not matched to a gene: 9. Germline CDR1 is LNHDA and CDR2 is SQIVND (reference sequence). This CDR3 spans 17 amino acids. The CDR3: CASSIDLYRTGGHEQYF. The CDR3 nucleotides read TGTGCCAGTAGTATAGATCTTTACCGGACAGGGGGCCACGAGCAGTACTTC. Looking up the rest from reference TRBV19 and TRBJ2-7 gives the full variable domain: DGGITQSPKYLFRKEGQNVTLSCEQNLNHDAMYWYRQDPGQGLRLIYYSQIVNDFQKGDIAEGYSVSREKKESFPLTVTSAQKNPTAFYLCASSIDLYRTGGHEQYFGPGTRLTVT.

The rearrangement links TRBV7-2 to TRBJ2-1; D ambiguous. Germline-derived CDR1 and CDR2 are SGHTA and FQGNSA. The CDR3 extends over 12 amino acids. Trimming left V 5 bases short and J 10 bases short, with 12 bases between. The DNA of the CDR3 is TGTGCCAGCAGCCCAGACTCTGGGGAGCAGTTCTTC. It codes for CASSPDSGEQFF.

The V gene is TRBV4-1, the J gene TRBJ2-7; weak D call: TRBD1 (7 bases). Trimming removed 6 bases from V and 4 bases from J, with 28 bases in between. This CDR3 is 18 amino acids long. The germline V gene has CDR1 MGHRA and CDR2 YSYEKL. The CDR3 coding sequence is TGCGCCAGCAGTGGGTACCGCGAAGCGGGCAGGGGGGAGTACGAGCAGTACTTC. Translated, it gives CASSGYREAGRGEYEQYF.

The genes are TRBV5-4 and TRBJ1-4, with D unclear. V dropped 0 bases and J dropped 5 bases, with 5 bases sitting between them. This CDR3 is built from 13 residues. CDR1 and CDR2 from the germline V gene are SGHNT and YYREEE (reference sequence). Here the CDR3 DNA reads TGTGCCAGCAGCTTGGGACTCAATGAAAAACTGTTTTTT. Its protein product is CASSLGLNEKLFF. Full variable domain (rest looked up from reference TRBV5-4 and TRBJ1-4): ETGVTQSPTHLIKTRGQQVTLRCSSQSGHNTVSWYQQALGQGPQFIFQYYREEENGRGNFPPRFSGLQFPNYSSELNVNALELDDSALYLCASSLGLNEKLFFGSGTQLSVL.

V and J are TRBV6-5 and TRBJ2-7; a weak D match, TRBD1 (6 bases). This CDR3 contains 15 residues. V lost 4 bases, J lost 1 base, and 14 bases lay in between. CDR1 and CDR2 (germline): MNHEY, SVGAGI. The CDR3 here is CASSSNPGTSYEQYF. The CDR3 DNA follows: TGTGCCAGCAGTTCCAACCCCGGGACATCCTACGAGCAGTACTTC.

V and J are TRBV19 and TRBJ2-3; possible D gene TRBD1, 7 bases. Trimming took 4 bases from V and 4 from J, leaving 15 bases between them. There are 15 residues in the CDR3. Per the germline V gene, CDR1 is LNHDA and CDR2 is SQIVND (reference sequence). The CDR3, as DNA: TGTGCCAGTAGTAAAGGCTTCAGGGGGGCAGATACGCAGTATTTT. Translation gives CASSKGFRGADTQYF.

This clone has more than one count but fewer than ten. The V call is TRBV7-3, the J call TRBJ2-3; possibly TRBD1 for D (5 bases). CDR1 SGHTA and CDR2 FQGTGA come from the germline V gene. The CDR3 loop spans 14 amino acids. V was clipped by 2 bases and J by 1 base, with 7 bases between them. The CDR3 spells CASSLGAGTDTQYF. CDR3 coding DNA: TGTGCCAGCAGCTTAGGGGCGGGCACAGATACGCAGTATTTT.

This chain uses TRBV7-9 with TRBJ2-7; 7 positions agree with TRBD1. Per germline, CDR1 SEHNR and CDR2 FQNEAQ (reference sequence). The CDR3 runs to 13 residues. V gave up 7 bases and J gave up 2 bases; unmatched junction bases: 5. CDR3 residues: CASTPGTAYEQYF. As DNA, the CDR3 is TGTGCCAGCACCCCCGGGACAGCCTACGAGCAGTACTTC.

The rearrangement joins TRBV5-1 to TRBJ1-5; 7 bases fit TRBD1. The CDR3 covers 15 residues. V shed 4 bases and J 6 bases; nucleotides not matched to a gene: 10. Germline V CDR1 and CDR2: SGHRS, YFSETQ. This CDR3 reads CASSPEGAGFQPQHF. The CDR3 DNA reads as TGCGCCAGCAGCCCCGAGGGGGCAGGGTTTCAGCCCCAGCATTTT.

The chain links TRBV9 to TRBJ2-7; 10 bases align to TRBD2. There are 18 residues in the CDR3. Germline assignment: CDR1 SGDLS and CDR2 YYNGEE. V dropped 0 bases and J dropped 7; count of bases not matched to a gene: 16. The CDR3 nucleotides read TGTGCCAGCAGCGTAGGATTCCAGCCGGGACTAGCGACGGAGGAGCAGTACTTC. Translating it yields CASSVGFQPGLATEEQYF.